This T cell receptor beta chain originates from a study of T-cell reconstitution after alpha-beta-depleted transplantation in children. General study points: Expanded graft clones, several hundred of them, were reportedly the source of alpha-beta T cells about two months after transplant. Surviving recipient cells, namely T cells and thymic progenitors, were the source of high day-60 TCRbeta diversity in some patients. A year post-transplant, T-cell counts and diversity derived mostly from newly produced T cells.

A TCRbeta library incorporating unique molecular identifiers was prepared. TCRdb used MiXCR to reprocess the PCR reads, holding one entry per CDR3 protein. Found here are about 170,000 distinct CDR3 sequences, 11% of them singletons; the top ten hold less than 15%. Remarks on this clonotype: The antigen remains unidentified.

The CDR3 is 17 residues long. Trimming removed 2 bases from V and 3 bases from J; junction bases left unmatched: 10. The chain employs TRBV23-1 and TRBJ2-3, with 8 bases lining up with TRBD2. TRBV23-1 is given ORF status, its function remaining uncertain. The TCR comes from a boy under 10 years old with acute myeloid leukemia, due to receive a stem cell transplant. The sequencing here drew on PBMCs, taken before TCRalphabeta/CD19-depleted stem cell transplant. For the CDR3, the DNA is TGCGCCAGCAGTCAAGTCCAAGCGGGAGCTGCGACAGATACGCAGTATTTT. It encodes CASSQVQAGAATDTQYF.